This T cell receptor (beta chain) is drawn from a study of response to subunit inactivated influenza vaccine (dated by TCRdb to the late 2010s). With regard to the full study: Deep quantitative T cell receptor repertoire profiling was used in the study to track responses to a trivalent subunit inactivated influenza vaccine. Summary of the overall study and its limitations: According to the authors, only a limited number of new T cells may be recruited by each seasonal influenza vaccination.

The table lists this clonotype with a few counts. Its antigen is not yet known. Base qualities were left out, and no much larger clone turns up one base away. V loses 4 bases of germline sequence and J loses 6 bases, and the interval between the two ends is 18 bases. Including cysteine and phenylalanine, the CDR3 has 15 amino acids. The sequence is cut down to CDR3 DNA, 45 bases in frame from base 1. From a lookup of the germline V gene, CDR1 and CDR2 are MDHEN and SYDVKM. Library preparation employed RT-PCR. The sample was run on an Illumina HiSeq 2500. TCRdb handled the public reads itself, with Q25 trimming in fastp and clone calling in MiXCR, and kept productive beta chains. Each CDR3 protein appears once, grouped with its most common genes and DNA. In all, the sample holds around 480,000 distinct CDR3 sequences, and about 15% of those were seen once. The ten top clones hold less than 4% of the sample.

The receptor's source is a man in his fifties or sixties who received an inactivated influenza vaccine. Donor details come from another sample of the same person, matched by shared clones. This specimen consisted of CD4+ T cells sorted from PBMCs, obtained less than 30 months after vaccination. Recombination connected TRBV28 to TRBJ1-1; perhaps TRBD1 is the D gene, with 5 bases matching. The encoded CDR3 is CASSSLSGGRAEAFF. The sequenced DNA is TGTGCCAGCAGTTCCCTCTCCGGGGGGAGGGCTGAAGCTTTCTTT.